This TCR beta chain was identified during a study of OX40 agonist ivuxolimab in advanced cancers. The table came from immunoSEQ multiplex PCR; TCRdb's copy has only in-frame clones and leaves some out. This repertoire shows about 50,000 clones, about 80% found once; its top ten account for about 3.8%. Broader study findings: People who partly responded at 0.1-3.0 mg/kg had some of the least clonal expansion seen. Which antigen the expanded peripheral T cells recognized is unknown.

As regards this clone: Antigen: not known.

V was shortened by 6 bases and J by 2 bases, with 14 bases between the two germline ends. The CDR3 runs 14 residues. CDR1 and CDR2 from the germline V gene are MNHEY and SMNVEV (reference sequence). Specimen: CD4+ or CD8+ T cells sorted from blood, collected in a trial of the OX40 agonist ivuxolimab. V usage is TRBV27 and J usage is TRBJ2-7, with D maybe TRBD1 (6 bases). The sequence was obtained from an adult with an advanced solid tumor such as melanoma, head and neck, liver or kidney cancer. In nucleotides, the CDR3 is TGTGCCAGCAGCGGACAGTCTGCGGCCTACGAGCAGTACTTC. It specifies CASSGQSAAYEQYF.